These 17 T cell receptor beta chains originate from one sample sequenced in a study of shared T cell receptors in the human thymus. The data were produced by immunoSEQ multiplex PCR, yet TCRdb's version contains in-frame clones alone and is incomplete. This sample carries just under 550,000 clones, 75% to 85% of them seen once, and the ten largest clones take roughly 0.013%. The data were also submitted as part of a second study, on human thymus T cells.

The specimen was thymocytes. The receptor source for this set is a boy under two years old with a congenital heart defect.

The V call is TRBV4-2, the J call TRBJ2-7; 11 positions match TRBD2. From germline, CDR1 is LGHNA and CDR2 YNFKEQ. V trimming: 0 bases; J trimming: 4 bases; junction bases outside the gene matches: 14. This CDR3 contains 19 residues. In DNA form, the CDR3 reads TGTGCCAGCAGCCAAGATAACGGGATAGCGGGAGGGCCACGGTACGAGCAGTACTTC. As protein: CASSQDNGIAGGPRYEQYF.

The V call is TRBV6-1, the J call TRBJ2-5; 8 nucleotides align to TRBD1. In germline, CDR1 is MNHNS, CDR2 SASEGT. V was clipped by 6 bases and J by 2 bases; unmatched bases: 8. The CDR3 has 15 amino acids. CDR3 DNA: TGTGCCAGCAGACCCAGACAGGGGCGTCAAGAGACCCAGTACTTC. This encodes CASRPRQGRQETQYF.

The CDR3 nucleotides read TGTGCCAGCAGACCAAGACGATGGGCAAGAGGGGACTACACTGAAGCTTTCTTT. Protein: CASRPRRWARGDYTEAFF. This chain links TRBV27 with TRBJ1-1; D is perhaps TRBD1 (5 bases). This CDR3 contains 18 residues. The germline V gene has CDR1 MNHEY and CDR2 SMNVEV (reference sequence). V lost 6 bases to trimming and J lost 3 bases, with 26 bases between them.

The V and J genes are TRBV14 and TRBJ1-1; D is perhaps TRBD1 (6 bases). Trimming stripped 0 bases from V and 4 bases from J, with 18 bases between. The CDR3 loop spans 17 amino acids. Per germline, CDR1 SGHDN and CDR2 FVKESK. The CDR3 loop is CASSQEGGTGYGTEAFF. The CDR3 DNA reads TGTGCCAGCAGCCAAGAAGGGGGTACAGGGTACGGCACTGAAGCTTTCTTT.

The chain links TRBV4-2 to TRBJ2-7; no definite D call. There are 16 residues in the CDR3. CDR1 and CDR2 from the germline V gene are LGHNA and YNFKEQ. Between the trimmed V and J ends, which lost 0 bases and 1 base, there was a span of 13 bases. The DNA of the CDR3 is TGTGCCAGCAGCCAAGATGGTACGGGTCGTTCCTACGAGCAGTACTTC. This codes for CASSQDGTGRSYEQYF.

The chain couples TRBV4-3 to TRBJ2-2, with 11 nucleotides matching TRBD2. Looked up from germline, CDR1 is LGHNA and CDR2 is YSLEER. CDR3 length: 19 amino acids. With 0 bases clipped from V and 5 bases from J, the junction kept 11 bases outside the gene matches. This CDR3 reads CASSQDDWWLAGGTGELFF. DNA for the CDR3: TGCGCCAGCAGCCAAGATGATTGGTGGCTAGCGGGAGGTACCGGGGAGCTGTTTTTT.

The V and J genes are TRBV11-1 and TRBJ2-3; D perhaps matches TRBD2 (6 bases). V lost 1 base and J lost 1, with 15 bases in between. This CDR3 has 17 residues. Per the germline V gene, CDR1 is SGHAT and CDR2 is FQDESV (reference sequence). CDR3 amino acids: CASSLVWAGFGTDTQYF. The CDR3 bases are TGTGCCAGCAGCTTAGTTTGGGCGGGATTCGGCACAGATACGCAGTATTTT.

This clone was seen a handful of times. This chain links TRBV28 with TRBJ2-3; D is perhaps TRBD1 (5 bases). From germline, CDR1 is MDHEN and CDR2 SYDVKM. V lost 5 bases and J 2 bases, leaving 17 bases between the germline ends. The CDR3 runs 16 residues. The CDR3 loop is CASSPRQTDNTDTQYF. In nucleotides, the CDR3 is TGTGCCAGCAGTCCAAGACAGACAGATAACACAGATACGCAGTATTTT.

CDR3 in DNA: TGTGCCACCAGCAGCGCTTGGGGGGGTCGGGGCTACACCTTC. Amino acid sequence: CATSSAWGGRGYTF. V and J are TRBV15 and TRBJ1-2, with a possible D match to TRBD1 (5 bases). Trimming removed 3 bases from V and 8 bases from J, with 16 bases in between. Germline V lookup: CDR1 LNHNV, CDR2 YYDKDF (reference sequence). This CDR3 has 14 residues.

A few counts support this clone. The chain uses TRBV9 and TRBJ2-2, with 12 bases that match TRBD2. Looked up from germline, CDR1 is SGDLS and CDR2 is YYNGEE. V shed 7 bases, J shed 6 bases, and the junction held 13 bases outside the gene matches. The CDR3 extends over 17 amino acids. The CDR3 nucleotides read TGTGCCAGCTCCCCCGGGACTAGCGGGCGTTGGGCCGGGGAGCTGTTTTTT. This codes for CASSPGTSGRWAGELFF.

The CDR3, as DNA: TGTGCCAGCAGCTTAGGGCAGACTACTGGGGCCAACGTCCTGACTTTC. This gives the protein CASSLGQTTGANVLTF. The chain is built from TRBV7-9 and TRBJ2-6; possibly TRBD2 for D (5 bases). Germline V gene lookup returns CDR1 SEHNR and CDR2 FQNEAQ (reference sequence). The CDR3 runs 16 residues. V was shortened by 1 base and J by 2 bases, with 9 bases between the two germline ends.

The CDR3 spells CASMGGSADTQYF. For the CDR3, the DNA is TGCGCCAGCATGGGAGGGAGCGCAGATACGCAGTATTTT. The gene calls are TRBV10-1 and TRBJ2-3; 7 nucleotides align to TRBD2. This CDR3 is 13 amino acids long. Trimming removed 7 bases from V and 4 bases from J; junction bases left unmatched: 5. From germline, CDR1 is WNHNN and CDR2 SYGVQD (reference sequence).

The V call is TRBV6-5, the J call TRBJ2-3; 7 positions agree with TRBD1. The CDR3 has 13 residues. The germline CDR1 and CDR2 sequences are MNHEY and SVGAGI. The trim removed 6 bases at V and 6 bases at J, leaving 6 bases unmatched. The CDR3 spells CASRGQSGDTQYF. The CDR3 bases are TGTGCCAGCAGGGGACAGTCAGGGGATACGCAGTATTTT.

J is TRBJ2-2 and V is TRBV27; 9 bases agree with TRBD2. This CDR3 has 15 amino acids. CDR1 MNHEY and CDR2 SMNVEV come from the germline V gene (reference sequence). V lost 6 bases and J lost 0; bases outside the gene matches: 2. As DNA, the CDR3 is TGTGCCAGCAGCTTAGCGGGAGCGAACACCGGGGAGCTGTTTTTT. Its translation: CASSLAGANTGELFF.

The chain carries TRBV7-2 and TRBJ2-7, with 12 bases that match TRBD2. The CDR3 contains 15 residues. J was trimmed by 3 bases and V by 6 bases; bases with no gene match: 6. In germline, CDR1 is SGHTA, CDR2 FQGNSA. CDR3 sequence reads: CASSPSSGRVYEQYF. The CDR3 DNA reads as TGTGCCAGCAGTCCCTCTAGCGGGAGGGTCTACGAGCAGTACTTC.

This chain connects TRBV25-1 to TRBJ2-3, with 8 bases that match TRBD1. V trimming: 3 bases; J trimming: 1 base; junction bases outside the gene matches: 3. CDR3 length: 15 residues. Germline-derived CDR1 and CDR2 are MGHDK and SYGVNS. CDR3 amino acids: CASSDSTGGTDTQYF. The CDR3 DNA reads as TGTGCCAGCAGTGACTCGACAGGGGGCACAGATACGCAGTATTTT.

This clone was picked up a small number of times. The chain has TRBV19 and TRBJ2-7, with D perhaps matching TRBD2 (6 bases). Per the germline V gene, CDR1 is LNHDA and CDR2 is SQIVND (reference sequence). The V gene lost 6 bases and the J gene lost 4 bases, with 19 bases spanning the gap. This CDR3 comprises 15 residues. The chain's CDR3 is CASRPRGGELYEQYF. CDR3 in DNA: TGTGCCAGTAGACCCAGAGGAGGGGAGTTGTACGAGCAGTACTTC.